This TCR beta chain was sequenced for a study of post-analysis software for immune sequencing data (dated by TCRdb to about 2015). About the full investigation: Recorded disease courses included relapsing-remitting, secondary progressive and progressive-relapsing multiple sclerosis, with some patients lacking subtype annotation. The patient repertoires were set against under 12 previously published healthy control repertoires from donors whose ages ranged from roughly 6 to 27 years. A subset of samples was prepared in parallel using single-end sample barcoding, then pooled and co-amplified after Illumina adapter ligation.

V is pared back by 1 base and J by 4 bases, with 10 bases lying between the germline termini. CDR3 length: 14 amino acids, cysteine to phenylalanine. Only CDR3 DNA is held: 42 bases, read in frame from base 1. The germline V gene supplies CDR1 MNHNS and CDR2 SASEGT. This clonotype has only a few counts. Its recognized antigen is unknown. No base quality information exists; no much larger clone differs at one position. The method behind the library was PCR. The sequencing machine was an Illumina HiSeq 2500. To reduce PCR and sequencing biases, unique molecular identifiers were built into the TCR beta cDNA libraries. Approximately 500,000 cDNA molecules were obtained for every 1 to 10 million input T cells, so each molecule roughly corresponded to one T cell. The patient libraries were prepared and sequenced with the same protocol used for the earlier healthy control dataset. Samples belonging to the same batch were prepared together, multiplexed and sequenced on a shared HiSeq lane. Regarding the original processing steps: MIGEC was used to process the raw barcoded reads, and molecular identifier groups with only a single read were discarded before consensus assembly and CDR3 extraction. Clonotype tables were post-analysed with VDJtools, and diversity was normalized by down-sampling all datasets to the smallest sample size. To correct batch-related cross-sample contamination, repertoire overlap clustering matched CDR3 amino acid sequences but not nucleotide sequences. The public reads were run again by TCRdb, first through fastp at Q25 and then through MiXCR, and only productive beta chains were kept. Every distinct CDR3 protein forms one entry, paired with its most common genes and DNA. V and J calls and clone size were set by TCRdb, not the authors. Within this sample are some 190,000 distinct CDR3 sequences, with 29% of them counted one time only. The ten largest clonotypes hold nearly 3.5% of the sample.

TCR beta repertoires were profiled from peripheral blood of roughly twelve young patients with multiple sclerosis to demonstrate the VDJtools post-analysis software. The multiple sclerosis patients were children and adolescents ranging in age from roughly 6 to 15 years. Findings and caveats that apply to the study as a whole: The control group was slightly older than the multiple sclerosis patient group. Significantly higher frequencies in patients than in controls were found for several TRBV segments, including TRBV5-6, TRBV5-1 and TRBV20-1. Direct clustering with F measure showed strong co-clustering of samples prepared in the same batch, prompting a batch-effect correction. Normalized Chao1 diversity was significantly lower in multiple sclerosis patients than controls, suggesting substantial peripheral T-cell clonal expansion.

The chain is made from TRBV6-1 and TRBJ1-2; no D gene can be assigned with confidence. The receptor was isolated from a girl aged 2 to 17 with multiple sclerosis. Sequenced input: blood. The DNA sequence is as follows: TGTGCCAGCAGTGAAGGGGCCCTCGTCTATGGCTACACCTTC. The translation is CASSEGALVYGYTF.